These T cell receptor beta chains were read from a single sample in a study of regulatory T cells in long-lasting Graves disease. TCRdb redid the calling of the multiplex PCR reads with MiXCR, one entry per CDR3 protein. The sample yields a few hundred thousand distinct CDR3 sequences, around 20% seen once. Here the sequenced sample was peripheral blood mononuclear cells (PBMCs), taken at new diagnosis, from a patient treated with antithyroid drugs. The receptor source for this set is a female donor with Graves disease. CDR3s include the opening cysteine and the closing phenylalanine or tryptophan. The order of the fields is clone size, V gene, D gene, CDR3 length, J gene, CDR3 protein, CDR3 DNA. D genes are given only for firm matches. Part of the rows lack a size; the others show once, few, many or a class for expanded clones.

size: many; V: TRBV29-1; D: TRBD1; length: 14; J: TRBJ1-2; CDR3: CSAEDRPANYGYTF; DNA: TGCAGCGCCGAGGACAGGCCAGCTAACTATGGCTACACCTTC
size: many; V: TRBV6-2/TRBV6-3; D: TRBD2; length: 17; J: TRBJ2-3; CDR3: CASSERLAATRPDTQYF; DNA: TGTGCCAGCAGTGAAAGACTAGCGGCTACGAGGCCAGATACGCAGTATTTT
size: many; V: TRBV7-2; D: .; length: 13; J: TRBJ2-5; CDR3: CASSPRNQETQYF; DNA: TGTGCCAGCAGCCCCCGTAACCAAGAGACCCAGTACTTC
size: .; V: TRBV7-3; D: .; length: 16; J: TRBJ1-3; CDR3: CASSFLLRGSGNTIYF; DNA: TGTGCCAGCAGCTTCCTACTCAGGGGTTCTGGAAACACCATATATTTT
size: .; V: TRBV4-3; D: .; length: 13; J: TRBJ2-1; CDR3: CASSQVEHNEQFF; DNA: TGCGCCAGCAGCCAAGTAGAACACAATGAGCAGTTCTTC
size: .; V: TRBV5-1; D: TRBD2; length: 16; J: TRBJ2-5; CDR3: CASSLAASGYQETQYF; DNA: TGCGCCAGCAGCTTGGCGGCTAGCGGGTACCAAGAGACCCAGTACTTC
size: many; V: TRBV4-1; D: TRBD1; length: 18; J: TRBJ2-7; CDR3: CASSRNRGTGASSYEQYF; DNA: TGCGCCAGCAGTCGTAACCGAGGAACAGGGGCGAGCTCCTACGAGCAGTACTTC
size: many; V: TRBV20-1; D: .; length: 12; J: TRBJ1-1; CDR3: CSGIQGNTEAFF; DNA: TGCAGTGGTATACAGGGAAACACTGAAGCTTTCTTT
size: many; V: TRBV11-2; D: .; length: 14; J: TRBJ1-1; CDR3: CASSPPGSNTEAFF; DNA: TGTGCCAGCAGCCCGCCCGGCAGCAACACTGAAGCTTTCTTT
size: many; V: TRBV6-2/TRBV6-3; D: .; length: 14; J: TRBJ1-5; CDR3: CASTHHRLNQPQHF; DNA: TGTGCCAGCACCCACCACAGGCTCAATCAGCCCCAGCATTTT
size: .; V: TRBV5-5; D: TRBD1; length: 14; J: TRBJ1-6; CDR3: CASRAGQVNSPLHF; DNA: TGTGCCAGCAGGGCTGGACAGGTTAATTCACCCCTCCACTTT
size: many; V: TRBV20-1; D: .; length: 13; J: TRBJ2-3; CDR3: CSAGGVSTDTQYF; DNA: TGCAGTGCCGGGGGCGTTAGCACAGATACGCAGTATTTT
size: many; V: TRBV2; D: TRBD2; length: 15; J: TRBJ2-1; CDR3: CASPTSGLSYNEQFF; DNA: TGTGCCAGCCCGACTAGCGGCCTCTCCTACAATGAGCAGTTCTTC
size: many; V: TRBV20-1; D: TRBD1; length: 15; J: TRBJ1-5; CDR3: CSARVEGGGNQPQHF; DNA: TGCAGTGCTAGAGTAGAAGGGGGCGGAAACCAGCCCCAGCATTTT
size: many; V: TRBV7-8; D: .; length: 13; J: TRBJ1-5; CDR3: CASSLNGGQPQHF; DNA: TGTGCCAGCAGCTTAAACGGGGGTCAGCCCCAGCATTTT
size: many; V: TRBV5-1; D: TRBD2; length: 19; J: TRBJ2-1; CDR3: CASSSARGLAGPRAHEQFF; DNA: TGCGCCAGCAGCTCCGCCAGGGGACTAGCGGGCCCCCGCGCACATGAGCAGTTCTTC
size: .; V: TRBV9; D: TRBD2; length: 16; J: TRBJ2-5; CDR3: CASSRNLAETQETQYF; DNA: TGTGCCAGCAGCCGAAACCTAGCGGAGACCCAAGAGACCCAGTACTTC
size: .; V: TRBV24-1; D: .; length: 15; J: TRBJ2-3; CDR3: CATSDSTRMLDTQYF; DNA: TGTGCCACCAGTGATTCGACTAGAATGTTGGATACGCAGTATTTT
size: few; V: TRBV5-5; D: .; length: 13; J: TRBJ2-4; CDR3: CASSFWGADIQYF; DNA: TGTGCCAGCAGCTTTTGGGGCGCGGACATTCAGTACTTC
size: few; V: TRBV9; D: .; length: 12; J: TRBJ2-3; CDR3: CASSSGDFQQYF; DNA: TGTGCCAGCAGCTCCGGGGACTTTCAGCAGTATTTT
size: many; V: TRBV7-2; D: TRBD1; length: 19; J: TRBJ1-4; CDR3: CASSSHRDRVPRGISMLFF; DNA: TGTGCCAGCAGCTCTCACCGGGACAGGGTCCCTCGCGGGATTTCAATGCTGTTTTTT
size: many; V: TRBV27; D: .; length: 15; J: TRBJ1-5; CDR3: CASSFGPYGNQPQHF; DNA: TGTGCCAGCAGTTTCGGACCGTATGGCAATCAGCCCCAGCATTTT
size: .; V: TRBV19; D: TRBD2; length: 15; J: TRBJ2-3; CDR3: CASKLAGVSADTQYF; DNA: TGTGCCAGTAAGCTAGCGGGAGTTAGCGCAGATACGCAGTATTTT
size: many; V: TRBV5-1; D: .; length: 12; J: TRBJ2-3; CDR3: CASSFNTDTQYF; DNA: TGCGCCAGCAGCTTCAACACAGATACGCAGTATTTT
size: .; V: TRBV19; D: TRBD2; length: 14; J: TRBJ2-1; CDR3: CATQRLAGVDEQFF; DNA: TGTGCCACCCAAAGACTAGCGGGAGTGGATGAGCAGTTCTTC